This T cell receptor beta chain was documented in a study of blood T cell repertoires in COVID-19. Study in general: The United States, Italy and Spain were the sources of the acute and convalescent COVID-19 samples. Nucleic acid was either cDNA or gDNA, and it came from T cells, B-cell-depleted T cells, or PBMCs.

CDR3 size: 15 residues. Per germline, CDR1 LGHNA and CDR2 YNFKEQ. V dropped 5 bases and J dropped 4; count of bases not matched to a gene: 8. Per the study methods: Nucleated cell counts were estimated from reference gene primer amplification. Here immunoSEQ multiplex PCR was the method, and the copy in TCRdb shows in-frame clones only, minus some. Clone size and V and J calls were adopted from that table, with D and trimming inferred from the DNA. This table holds 130,000 to 150,000 clones, roughly 80% found once. The material sequenced was peripheral blood. The J gene is TRBJ1-1, the V gene TRBV4-2; TRBD1 agrees at 9 bases. The receptor comes from a man between 65 and 79 years old who had recovered from COVID-19. The CDR3 loop is CASSNPGTGPTEAFF. The CDR3 nucleotides read TGTGCCAGCAGCAACCCCGGGACAGGGCCCACTGAAGCTTTCTTT.